These 16 T cell receptor beta chains came from one sample sequenced in a study of shared clonotypes between healthy human individuals. Profiled with immunoSEQ multiplex PCR; TCRdb holds only in-frame clones, not every one. The data show roughly 2,000,000 clones, roughly 93% seen once. The naive CD8 fraction comprised CD45RO-negative cells positively selected for CCR7 and excluded terminally differentiated effector memory CD45RA+ cells. Sequencing used naive CD8+ T cells from PBMCs. These receptors were obtained from a man aged 18 to 30 in good health. Some clones in this sample may be carry-over from other donors' samples.

The chain is built from TRBV27 and TRBJ1-1, with a tentative D call TRBD1 (6 bases). CDR1 is MNHEY and CDR2 is SMNVEV in the germline V gene (reference sequence). The ends were cut back, 4 bases at V and 0 bases at J, with 15 bases in the middle. CDR3 length equals 16 residues. This CDR3 reads CASSWSWGHLNTEAFF. As DNA, the CDR3 is TGTGCCAGCAGTTGGTCGTGGGGACACCTGAACACTGAAGCTTTCTTT.

V is TRBV25-1 and J is TRBJ1-2; the D is unclear. V lost 4 bases to trimming and J lost 8 bases, with 23 bases between them. Germline V gene sequence: CDR1 MGHDK, CDR2 SYGVNS. The CDR3 sequence is 16 residues long. CDR3 nucleotides: TGTGCCAGCAGTGGTATGTTGGGTGATACGTCTTGGGGCTACACCTTC. It encodes CASSGMLGDTSWGYTF.

The V gene is TRBV19, the J gene TRBJ2-3; D might be TRBD2 (6 bases). Per the germline V gene, CDR1 is LNHDA and CDR2 is SQIVND (reference sequence). The CDR3 consists of 12 residues. Trimming left V 7 bases short and J 5 bases short, with 10 bases between. This CDR3 is CASTSEGDTQYF. Written as DNA, the CDR3 is TGTGCCAGTACGTCGGAGGGAGATACGCAGTATTTT.

The chain employs TRBV7-9 and TRBJ2-5; TRBD1 matches 7 bases. This CDR3 has 13 amino acids. J gave up 7 bases and V 5 bases, and 7 bases lay outside the gene matches. Germline V lookup: CDR1 SEHNR, CDR2 FQNEAQ (reference sequence). In DNA, the CDR3 is TGTGCCAGCAGCCCGGGACAGTCGGCGACCCAGTACTTC. Translated: CASSPGQSATQYF.

This chain links TRBV5-1 with TRBJ2-5; 7 bases are a match to TRBD1. CDR1 SGHRS and CDR2 YFSETQ come from the germline V gene. CDR3 length equals 15 residues. V gave up 3 bases and J gave up 5 bases; unmatched junction bases: 10. Here the CDR3 DNA reads TGCGCCAGCAGCTCGCAGGGACAGCCTTTGGAGACCCAGTACTTC. Translating gives CASSSQGQPLETQYF.

CDR3 residues: CASSQVPSREWVTQYF. CDR3 bases: TGCGCCAGCAGCCAAGTCCCCTCGCGGGAGTGGGTGACCCAGTACTTC. The rearrangement uses TRBV4-1 and TRBJ2-5, with TRBD2 matching 7 bases. The CDR3 is 16 amino acids. Germline trimming cut 1 base from V and 7 bases from J; bases unmatched to any gene: 12. Per the germline V gene, CDR1 is MGHRA and CDR2 is YSYEKL.

This chain links TRBV9 with TRBJ1-2; TRBD1 is a possible D gene (6 bases). The ends were cut back, 6 bases at V and 8 bases at J, with 23 bases in the middle. Germline V CDR1 and CDR2: SGDLS, YYNGEE. The CDR3 loop spans 15 amino acids. The DNA of the CDR3 is TGTGCCAGCACCCCCTCGGGGGGGCATTTGAGGGGCTACACCTTC. Translated: CASTPSGGHLRGYTF. Drawing the rest from reference TRBV9 and TRBJ1-2, the complete variable domain is DSGVTQTPKHLITATGQRVTLRCSPRSGDLSVYWYQQSLDQGLQFLIQYYNGEERAKGNILERFSAQQFPDLHSELNLSSLELGDSALYFCASTPSGGHLRGYTFGSGTRLTVV.

The sample holds a few counts of this clone. The chain recombines TRBV30 with TRBJ1-1; no firm D call. The CDR3 has 12 residues. The germline CDR1 and CDR2 sequences are GTSNPN and SVGIG (reference sequence). Trimming shortened V by 3 bases and J by 3 bases, and 8 bases separated the two germline ends. In DNA form, the CDR3 reads TGTGCCTGGAGCGTCGCGGACACTGAAGCTTTCTTT. Protein product: CAWSVADTEAFF.

With respect to this clone: Other DNA sequences of this sample code for an identical CDR3. The V and J genes are TRBV6-5 and TRBJ1-2, with D unresolved. The ends were cut back, 9 bases at V and 0 bases at J, with 8 bases in the middle. CDR3 length: 12 amino acids. CDR1 and CDR2 from the germline V gene are MNHEY and SVGAGI. This chain's CDR3 is CASTRPNYGYTF. In nucleotides, the CDR3 is TGTGCCAGTACTCGCCCTAACTATGGCTACACCTTC.

The chain carries TRBV5-1 and TRBJ2-7; the match to TRBD2 covers 9 bases. There are 15 residues in the CDR3. Germline loops: CDR1 SGHRS, CDR2 YFSETQ. V was pared by 0 bases and J by 2 bases, with 3 bases of the junction left unmatched. The CDR3 region is CASSLAPSGAYEQYF. The CDR3, as DNA: TGCGCCAGCAGCTTGGCCCCTAGCGGGGCCTACGAGCAGTACTTC.

The chain employs TRBV10-3 and TRBJ2-3; 11 positions match TRBD2. V shed 7 bases, J shed 4 bases, and the junction held 7 bases outside the gene matches. The length of the CDR3 is 15 residues. The germline CDR1 and CDR2 sequences are ENHRY and SYGVKD. The CDR3 nucleotides are TGTGCCATCATGGGCACTAGCGGGAGTCCAGATACGCAGTATTTT. Protein sequence: CAIMGTSGSPDTQYF.

This clone has more than one count but fewer than ten. At the DNA level, this CDR3 is encoded by other sequences in the same sample as well. The genes are TRBV14 and TRBJ2-2; D gene uncertain. V dropped 1 base and J dropped 5 bases, with 5 bases sitting between them. The germline V gene has CDR1 SGHDN and CDR2 FVKESK. The CDR3 consists of 13 residues. The CDR3 spells CASSQGLTGELFF. The CDR3 DNA reads as TGTGCCAGCAGCCAAGGGCTAACCGGGGAGCTGTTTTTT.

CDR3 residues: CASSENGYNEQFF. The CDR3 bases are TGTGCCAGCAGTGAGAATGGGTACAATGAGCAGTTCTTC. The chain recombines TRBV2 with TRBJ2-1; no definite D call. The CDR3 covers 13 residues. V gave up 3 bases and J gave up 4 bases, with 7 bases separating them. Germline-derived CDR1 and CDR2 are SNHLY and FYNNEI.

For this clone: Other DNA sequences within the sample encode an identical CDR3. The rearrangement joins TRBV6-5 to TRBJ2-1; either TRBD1 or TRBD2 may fit D (6 bases each). V was cut by 5 bases and J by 6 bases, with 14 bases left in between. The CDR3 is made up of 14 amino acids. Germline V lookup: CDR1 MNHEY, CDR2 SVGAGI. The CDR3 DNA reads TGTGCCAGCAGTCCATCCGGGGGCGGCAATGAGCAGTTCTTC. Residues: CASSPSGGGNEQFF.

A few counts support this clone. The rearrangement links TRBV14 to TRBJ1-2, with 7 bases identical to TRBD1. The CDR3 has 12 residues. V dropped 4 bases and J dropped 5; count of bases not matched to a gene: 1. Germline V gene data show CDR1 as SGHDN and CDR2 as FVKESK. CDR3 sequence (DNA): TGTGCCAGCAGCCTCAGGGGGTATGGCTACACCTTC. This encodes CASSLRGYGYTF.

This clone was observed once. CDR3 sequence reads: CASRPGGGGPDEQFF. The CDR3 DNA follows: TGCGCCAGCAGGCCCGGGGGGGGAGGGCCCGATGAGCAGTTCTTC. V gene TRBV4-3 combines with J gene TRBJ2-1; 8 bases match TRBD2. Trimming removed 6 bases from V and 8 bases from J; junction bases left unmatched: 12. This CDR3 region has 15 residues. Germline values: CDR1 LGHNA, CDR2 YSLEER.